This T cell receptor (beta chain) came from a study of cytomegalovirus exposure and HLA in healthy donors. Broader study findings: Per a later analysis, HLA-associated TCR beta chains showed more clonal expansion than other, equally common TCR beta chains. Earlier analysis yielded a pattern in which most TCR beta V segments were productive about 87% or about 30% of the time. In a later analysis, donors in an Asian-associated ancestry cluster reportedly had fewer N-insertions in productive TCRs than the cohort mean.

Worth noting for this clone: Its antigen is undetermined.

The donors (healthy individuals) were bone marrow donors. The PCR made use of 60 Vbeta and 13 Jbeta primers. Data came from immunoSEQ multiplex PCR; TCRdb stores just in-frame clones and leaves some out. The sample has about 43,000 clones, and its top ten clones hold more than 1.5%. The CDR3 contains 12 residues. With 7 bases removed from V and 6 bases from J, the gap between germline ends came to 12 bases. Germline CDR1 is LNHDA and CDR2 is SQIVND (reference sequence). The sample taken for sequencing was PBMCs. This chain links TRBV19 with TRBJ1-2; possible D gene TRBD1, 5 bases. This receptor was taken from a woman in her 30s in good health and CMV-seronegative. The DNA for the CDR3 is TGTGCCAGTACCGAGGGACTGAATGGCTACACCTTC. Protein product: CASTEGLNGYTF.